This T cell receptor (beta chain) came from a study of blood T cell repertoires in COVID-19. Repertoires were generated with immunoSEQ multiplex PCR, while TCRdb's copy carries only in-frame clones and drops some. The sample has about 410,000 clones, roughly 91% seen once; the top ten hold about 0.57%. This clone was detected a few times. The CDR3 extends over 14 amino acids. Living in 20 to 30 US areas, the participants were between roughly 18 and 90 years of age. The TCR sequence derives from a man between 18 and 35 years old who had recovered from COVID-19. The chain carries TRBV21-1 and TRBJ1-5; the DNA was not compared with TRBD1, the D call given in the table. TRBV21-1 is noted as a pseudogene. Sequences were obtained from PBMCs or T cells enriched from blood (not recorded which). In DNA, the CDR3 is TGTGCCAGCAGCAATGACAGGGCAGGTCAGCCCCAGCATTTT. Amino acid sequence: CASSNDRAGQPQHF.